This T cell receptor beta chain comes out of a study of tumor-infiltrating lymphocytes in primary liver carcinoma. The wider study: Each sample had roughly 3.5 to 7.5 million productive TCRbeta reads regardless of tissue type. Overall study findings and caveats: Tumor-blood pairs (like tumor-adjacent pairs) overlapped less than tumor region pairs did.

This clonotype was detected a few times. Its antigen is unknown. One end of the junction varies from germline; a read error may be responsible. Co-extracting RNA and DNA was done with roughly 17-31 mg of unsorted bulk tissue as input. Surgical resection was the treatment these patients received for primary liver carcinoma. The patients carried chronic HBV infection and had received no treatment. TCR beta cDNA was reverse-transcribed from roughly 520 ng of total RNA. The reaction used a constant-region primer and ProtoScript II reverse transcriptase. The TCR beta library was amplified through three nested multiplex PCR rounds in a modified ARM-PCR procedure. Researchers ran the first two PCR rounds for roughly 10 cycles each with TRBV1-TRBV30 forward primers and a C-beta reverse primer. TCRdb re-called the multiplex PCR reads through MiXCR, storing one row per CDR3 protein. The data show 75,000 to 80,000 distinct CDR3 sequences, 69% seen once.

The CDR3 has 14 residues. Germline V lookup: CDR1 LGHNA, CDR2 YSLEER. The sequence derives from a man aged 35 to 55 with primary liver carcinoma and hepatitis B virus infection. The sequencing input was tumor-adjacent normal liver tissue. The genes are TRBV4-3 and TRBJ2-7; D gene unclear. CDR3 coding DNA: TGCGCCAACAGCCTTGCGACGTCCGGCGCCGAGCAGTACTTC. This sequence encodes CANSLATSGAEQYF.